This TCR beta chain is from a study of cytomegalovirus exposure and HLA in healthy donors (dated by TCRdb to 2016 to 2017). At the level of the whole study: According to an earlier analysis of 587 of the donors, about 180 million T cells yielded approximately 120 million unique TCR beta sequences and about 300 Gb of sequence data. An early release covering some 640 HLA-typed donors comprised 300 to 350 gigabases of sequencing data and 85 million or so unique TCR sequences. Of the approximately 400 genotyped donors, more than 75% were placed in the genetic ancestry cluster associated with self-reported Caucasian donors. The aim of the study was to test whether cataloging public T cell receptors could identify signatures of past pathogen exposure. The study profiled the T cell repertoires of 500 to 800 subjects by immunosequencing and related them to cytomegalovirus serostatus. In addition to the first cohort of around 670 subjects, a separate validation cohort of approximately 110 different subjects was used. To predict cytomegalovirus infection status, the study combined high-throughput TCR immunosequencing, statistical association of individual TCRs with disease status, and machine learning. A later analysis re-examined previously published TCR beta repertoires from just over 650 donors and added high-resolution HLA genotyping to investigate patterns of TCR occurrence. Rather than drawing on any new phenotypic data, the later analysis identified candidate immune exposures from TCR beta sequences and the way those sequences occurred across donors. An earlier analysis of nearly 600 of the donors applied high-throughput TCR beta sequencing to assess whether each TCR beta V gene segment acted as functional or pseudogenic. Donor age, sex, ethnicity and CMV serostatus were compiled alongside the repertoire data. In a later genetic analysis, genome-wide SNP genotypes for about 65% of the 666 donors were used, and that subset was treated as a discovery cohort. Every discovery cohort repertoire had been produced on one sequencing platform. Class I and class II HLA loci were covered by the typing at four-digit resolution. Typing coverage varied by locus: roughly 629-640 donors for A, B, C, DRB1 and DQB1; around 560 for DQA1; more than 600 for DPA1; more than 450 for DPB1. Because of strong linkage in the cohort, 5 or 6 DR-DQ haplotypes were treated as single units for association and clustering. On average, roughly 250,000 unique TCR beta nucleotide sequences were sequenced per donor among a few hundred genotyped donors of the cohort, with roughly 18% of those sequences being non-productive. Points the paper makes about the study in general: V-gene and J-gene trimming of TCR beta chains was associated with a missense DCLRE1C variant in a later genetic analysis, and the association was replicated in an independent cohort. The sequencing pipeline was judged likely to have produced a cluster of highly shared sequence variants as a technical artifact. In vitro tests confirmed that a few of the cytomegalovirus-associated TCR beta chains recognize cytomegalovirus antigens. In a later analysis, several top co-occurrence clusters were reported to appear linked to parvovirus B19, influenza, CMV and Epstein-Barr virus. Because counts were too low, some 17 rarely observed V segments, including chromosome 9 orphons, were left out of the earlier analysis of some 600 of the donors. The 87-base-pair reads could not distinguish some IMGT-functional V segments, including TRBV6-2 and TRBV6-3, so those segments were excluded. Compared with equally common non-associated chains, HLA-associated TCR beta chains in a later analysis were more clonally expanded and had lower generation probabilities. In an earlier analysis of 450 to 750 of the donors, most TCR beta V segments appeared in productive rearrangements about 90% or about 30% of the time, broadly matching IMGT annotations. Most TCR sequences were observed very rarely across donors, whereas some public TCRs were present in many individuals. Most CMV-associated TCR beta chains appeared to be HLA-restricted in a later analysis, and the HLA associations seemed to be driven largely by CMV exposure. Cytomegalovirus status was reported to be diagnosed by the classifier with high specificity and sensitivity in both the original and validation cohorts. Specific HLA alleles were associated with 15,000 to 20,000 TCR beta sequences at a false discovery rate of 0.05 in a later analysis. It was suggested by the authors that the approach could potentially be generalized to other disease states and immunological phenotypes. Correlated functional status among segregating V segments might be attributable to linkage disequilibrium, but an unknown experimental factor could not be ruled out. According to a later analysis, TCR association rates differed among HLA loci, with DRB1 alleles showing the most associated TCRs and HLA-C alleles showing the fewest. The study listed 164 TCR beta chains as associated with cytomegalovirus. For the cohort, immune exposure information was limited to CMV serostatus. The presence/absence analyses assumed that sequencing depth was roughly uniform across donors, and that assumption may not be true. In a later genetic analysis, fewer N-insertions in productive TCRs were reported among donors in an Asian-associated ancestry cluster than the roughly 670-donor mean. When HLA alleles, especially DR and DQ, strongly co-occurred, attributing TCR associations to individual alleles was difficult. Because HLA typing was missing for some donors at each locus, association tests included only the typed subset. In this cohort, only TCR beta chains were sequenced, and detectable features were limited by the absence of alpha or paired-chain data. A further reported finding was that TCR beta sequences accurately predicted the HLA-A and HLA-B alleles for most subjects in the first cohort.

Library preparation employed the immunoSEQ multiplex PCR assay. The multiplex PCR relied on a mix of 60 forward primers for TCR Vbeta segments and 13 reverse primers for TCR Jbeta segments. The CDR3 region of rearranged TCR beta genes was amplified from genomic DNA with a multiplex PCR assay. Amplified TCR beta libraries were sequenced as 87-base-pair reads on the Illumina HiSeq System. The source study handled its data this way. Across the 670 or so repertoires, a later analysis counted 60 million to 90 million unique TCR beta chains, approximately 12 million of which were shared by at least two donors. Raw reads were error-corrected and collapsed into unique sequences by a nearest-neighbor algorithm in which closely related sequences were merged to remove PCR and sequencing errors. V, D and J gene segments were assigned by aligning CDR3 sequences to IMGT reference sequences. For a sequence to be retained, a match of at least six nucleotides to both a V gene segment and a J gene segment was required. A rearrangement counted as productive if the CDR3 had no stop codons and remained in frame with V and J, and every other rearrangement counted as non-productive. Following IMGT convention, CDR3 was defined as the stretch from the second conserved V-encoded cysteine up to the conserved J-encoded phenylalanine. The earlier analysis of about 500 of the donors excluded sequences that lacked an unambiguous match to a single V gene segment. In an earlier analysis of a few hundred of the donors, a V segment was called functional when productive rearrangements were above 56.7%, and segregating when the standard deviation between donors exceeded 5%. A statistical classification framework was developed to diagnose cytomegalovirus status using the catalog of TCR beta chain sequences. A later analysis assigned V and J genes by comparing TCR nucleotide sequences with IMGT/GENE-DB human TR gene sequences. A later analysis assigned CDR3 sequences and most-parsimonious VDJ recombination scenarios with the TCRdist pipeline. A later analysis defined each TCR beta chain by its CDR3 amino acid sequence plus V-gene family, and excluded reads lacking a unique V-gene family. As a way to deal with suspected cross-contamination and a sequencing artifact, a later analysis dropped 640 or so nucleotide sequences that were highly shared and had low generation probability. In a later analysis, a clonal expansion index for each public chain was calculated from normalized within-repertoire ranks of inferred template counts. In a later analysis, generation probabilities were computed using a VDJ recombination model fitted to out-of-frame rearrangements, and the results were checked against IGoR. In a later analysis, TCR-TCR, TCR-HLA and TCR-CMV co-occurrence was scored with hypergeometric tests, and a repertoire-size bias correction was applied to TCR pairs. To estimate false discovery rates, a later analysis permuted the HLA or CMV assignments 20 times. In a later analysis, co-occurring TCRs were grouped with DBSCAN, and TCRdist sequence similarity was added when clustering was performed within HLA-allele-positive subsets. Co-occurrence clustering excluded repertoires with fewer than 30,000 or more than 120,000 public chains, plus five with anomalous nucleotide sharing. TCRdb took over this immuneACCESS table, retaining in-frame rearrangements with V and J assigned. Such tables are incomplete; in checked studies, under half of the missing clones stem from an unresolved V gene, and the remainder is unexplained. The V and J calls and the clone size are those of that table, but D and trimming were determined from the DNA. This sample comprises over 200,000 clones, 85% to 90% of them detected only once. Over 1% of the sample is held by the ten biggest clonotypes.

The cohort was made up of 666 healthy bone marrow donors. At the time of sampling, all cohort members were nominally healthy, though unrecorded immune exposures were likely present. Of the 666 cohort members, more than 250 had a positive CMV serostatus and 352 had a negative one, while no CMV serostatus was recorded for the donor. Every donor gave a peripheral blood sample, and the peripheral blood mononuclear cells from that sample were used for TCR beta sequencing. The Qiagen DNeasy Blood Extraction Kit was used to extract genomic DNA from the blood cell samples. CDR1 and CDR2, per the germline V gene (reference sequence), are MNHEY and SMNVEV. The CDR3, cysteine through phenylalanine, is 15 amino acids long. The CDR3 DNA has 45 bases and is translated from base 1. V is reduced by 2 bases and J by 3 bases, leaving a spacing of 14 bases between them. Comment on this clone: The antigen it recognizes is unknown. Within one base of it there is no much larger clone, and no base qualities were kept.

This sequence originates from a human donor in good health. In this chain, TRBV27 is recombined with TRBJ2-7; TRBD2 is a weak D gene call, 5 bases matching. The specimen was PBMCs. The CDR3 region: CASSLGPRRGYEQYF. The nucleotide sequence reads TGTGCCAGCAGTTTAGGACCCCGACGGGGCTACGAGCAGTACTTC.